The sequence of this T cell receptor (beta chain) was determined in a study of blood T cell repertoires in COVID-19. Study-wide background: From the United States, Italy and Spain came samples of acute and convalescent COVID-19. Sources were T cells, B-cell-depleted T cells, or PBMCs; the material itself was cDNA or gDNA.

The CDR3 sequence is 15 residues long. The ends lost 3 bases at V and 6 bases at J; junction bases unmatched: 4. Germline V gene lookup returns CDR1 ENHRY and CDR2 SYGVKD. How the authors handled the data: Cell counts per sample came from amplifying reference gene primers. Only in-frame clones appear in the TCRdb table, and some are missing; sequencing was by immunoSEQ multiplex PCR. V, J and clone size are those of that table, while D and trimming were read from the DNA. The sample contains around 220,000 clones, 65% to 85% of which appear only once. Sequencing input: peripheral blood. The TCR comes from a woman of 80 years or more with acute or convalescent COVID-19. The gene calls are TRBV10-3 and TRBJ1-4; 10 positions match TRBD1. Written as DNA, the CDR3 is TGTGCCATCAGTGATCCGGGACAGGGGTATGAAAAACTGTTTTTT. As protein: CAISDPGQGYEKLFF.